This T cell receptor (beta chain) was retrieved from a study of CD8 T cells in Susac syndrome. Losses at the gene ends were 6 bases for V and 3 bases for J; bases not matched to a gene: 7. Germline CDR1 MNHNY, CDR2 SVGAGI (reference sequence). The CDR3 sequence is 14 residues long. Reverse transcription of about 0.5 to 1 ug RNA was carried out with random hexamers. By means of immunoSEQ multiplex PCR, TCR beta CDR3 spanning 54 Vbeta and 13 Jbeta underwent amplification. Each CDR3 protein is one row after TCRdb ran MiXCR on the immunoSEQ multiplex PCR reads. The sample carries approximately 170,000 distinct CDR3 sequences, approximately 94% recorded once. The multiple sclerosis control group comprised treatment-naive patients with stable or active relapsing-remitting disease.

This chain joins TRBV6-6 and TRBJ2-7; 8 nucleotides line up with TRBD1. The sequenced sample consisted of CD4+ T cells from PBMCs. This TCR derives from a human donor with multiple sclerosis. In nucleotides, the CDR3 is TGTGCCAGCAGGTCCGGGACAGGCCACTACGAGCAGTACTTC. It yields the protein CASRSGTGHYEQYF.